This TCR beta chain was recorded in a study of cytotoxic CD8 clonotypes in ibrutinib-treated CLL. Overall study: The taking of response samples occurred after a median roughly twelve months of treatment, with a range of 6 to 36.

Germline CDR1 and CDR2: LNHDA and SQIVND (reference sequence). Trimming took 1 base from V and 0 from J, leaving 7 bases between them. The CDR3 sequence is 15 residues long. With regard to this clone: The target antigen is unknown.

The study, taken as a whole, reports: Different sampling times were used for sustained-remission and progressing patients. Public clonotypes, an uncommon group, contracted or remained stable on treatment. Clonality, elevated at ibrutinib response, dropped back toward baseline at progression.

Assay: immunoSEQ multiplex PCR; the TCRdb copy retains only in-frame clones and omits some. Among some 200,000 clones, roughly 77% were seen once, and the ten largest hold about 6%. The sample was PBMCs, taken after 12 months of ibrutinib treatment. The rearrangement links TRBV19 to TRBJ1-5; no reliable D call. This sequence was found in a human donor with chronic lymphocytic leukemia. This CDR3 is CASSIAVNSNQPQHF. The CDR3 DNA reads TGTGCCAGTAGTATAGCGGTCAATAGCAATCAGCCCCAGCATTTT. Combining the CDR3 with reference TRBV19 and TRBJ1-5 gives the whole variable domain DGGITQSPKYLFRKEGQNVTLSCEQNLNHDAMYWYRQDPGQGLRLIYYSQIVNDFQKGDIAEGYSVSREKKESFPLTVTSAQKNPTAFYLCASSIAVNSNQPQHFGDGTRLSIL.